These T cell receptor beta chains were read from a single sample in a study of blood T cell repertoires in COVID-19. The method was immunoSEQ multiplex PCR; TCRdb's version includes in-frame clones alone and lacks a portion of them. The table lists about 170,000 clones, about 82% of them singletons, with approximately 7% in the top ten. Specimen: peripheral blood. The receptors were gathered from a man aged 50-60 years with active or convalescent COVID-19. The conserved cysteine and the conserved F or W are not part of the CDR3 here. A D gene is named only where the DNA matches it firmly.

>-|TRBV3-1/TRBV3-2|TRBJ1-5
ASSQYEGVDQH
>-|TRBV6-2/TRBV6-3|TRBJ1-1
ASSYGQGSEAF
>TRBD2|TRBV11-2|TRBJ2-3
ASSFAGGDTQY
>-|TRBV7-9|TRBJ1-1
ASSLRISGTEAF
>-|TRBV5-1|TRBJ2-1
ASSQGLLGANEQF
>TRBD1|TRBV5-5|TRBJ1-2
ASSLTGTVYGYT
>-|TRBV5-1|TRBJ1-5
ASSLAGNQPQH
>-|TRBV27|TRBJ1-3
ASSIHSSGNTIY
>-|TRBV6-2/TRBV6-3|TRBJ2-1
ASSYMGASYNEQF
>-|TRBV2|TRBJ1-4
ATRSETNEKLF
>TRBD1|TRBV5-5|TRBJ1-4
ASSLLQGPNEKLF
>-|TRBV15|TRBJ2-1
ATSRDLSDEQF
>-|TRBV27|TRBJ1-5
ASRLIAGPGNQPQH
>TRBD1|TRBV27|TRBJ1-2
ASSLSPGQGYGYT
>-|TRBV28|TRBJ1-6
ASSLSGGPGGASYSPLH
>TRBD2|TRBV7-8|TRBJ2-7
ANKPDRLAHCEQY
>-|TRBV20-1|TRBJ2-7
SARRAYEQY
>TRBD1|TRBV4-3|TRBJ1-4
ASSRGQGLANEKLF
>-|TRBV7-9|TRBJ2-1
ASSVGRTGRGLYNEQF
>TRBD2|TRBV20-1|TRBJ2-5
SASNAGGETQY
>-|TRBV19|TRBJ1-3
ASKQGHSGNTIY
>TRBD1|TRBV7-9|TRBJ1-1
ASSLRDRATEAF